The 32 T cell receptor beta chains below were found in one sample sequenced in a study of blood T cell repertoires in COVID-19. Libraries were prepared by immunoSEQ multiplex PCR; TCRdb keeps only in-frame clonotypes and omits some of them. The data show 150,000 to 200,000 clones, approximately 92% seen once. The sample taken for sequencing was peripheral blood. All receptors come from a man younger than 40 with COVID-19, enrolled during active disease.

CDR3: CASSLSGGEGGYTF. The CDR3 DNA reads TGTGCCAGCAGCTTATCAGGGGGTGAGGGTGGCTACACCTTC. The chain links TRBV7-8 to TRBJ1-2; 7 bases align to TRBD1. From germline, CDR1 is SGHVS and CDR2 FQNEAQ. V gave up 2 bases and J gave up 7 bases; unmatched junction bases: 7. The length of the CDR3 is 14 residues.

The V call is TRBV3-1 (or the pseudogene TRBV3-2), the J call TRBJ2-7, with D perhaps matching TRBD2 (5 bases). Looked up from germline, CDR1 is LGHDT and CDR2 is YNNKEL (reference sequence). The V end lost 3 bases, the J end lost 3 bases, and 15 bases lay between the germline ends. This CDR3 region has 15 residues. The CDR3 loop is CASSHFFGNIYEQYF. The CDR3 DNA is TGTGCCAGCAGCCATTTCTTCGGGAATATCTACGAGCAGTACTTC.

The V gene is TRBV20-1, the J gene TRBJ2-2, with 11 bases aligning to TRBD1. The J segment lost 3 bases and the V segment lost 3 bases, leaving 6 bases of the junction unmatched. Germline-derived CDR1 and CDR2 are DFQATT and SNEGSKA (reference sequence). The CDR3 spans 16 residues. The CDR3 nucleotides read TGCAGTGCTAGTTATTGGGACAGGGGGTACACCGGGGAGCTGTTTTTT. Translating it yields CSASYWDRGYTGELFF.

The rearrangement joins TRBV7-2 to TRBJ2-7; 8 bases agree with TRBD2. CDR3 length: 13 residues. V shed 5 bases and J 5 bases; nucleotides not matched to a gene: 5. Looked up from germline, CDR1 is SGHTA and CDR2 is FQGNSA. The CDR3 DNA is TGTGCCAGCAGCCCCCCGGGGGGGAACGAGCAGTACTTC. Its protein is CASSPPGGNEQYF.

This chain connects TRBV27 to TRBJ1-5, with 9 nucleotides matching TRBD1. V was pared by 1 base and J by 2 bases, with 6 bases of the junction left unmatched. CDR1 and CDR2 from the germline V gene are MNHEY and SMNVEV (reference sequence). The CDR3 covers 17 residues. The CDR3 reads CASSLFRTGEGNQPQHF. The CDR3 nucleotides are TGTGCCAGCAGTTTATTCCGGACAGGGGAGGGCAATCAGCCCCAGCATTTT.

A single count supports this clone. DNA of the CDR3: TGTGCCAGTAGCCCCGGGAGATCGAACACTGAAGCTTTCTTT. Translated, it gives CASSPGRSNTEAFF. The V gene is TRBV19, the J gene TRBJ1-1; D remains ambiguous. This CDR3 contains 14 residues. Germline V gene sequence: CDR1 LNHDA, CDR2 SQIVND (reference sequence). The ends were cut back, 6 bases at V and 1 base at J, with 12 bases in the middle.

The rearrangement uses TRBV6-4 and TRBJ2-2, with TRBD1 identical over 9 bases. After removal of 6 bases from V and 5 bases from J, the junction contained 10 bases not matched to a gene. Per the germline V gene, CDR1 is MRHNA and CDR2 is SNTAGT. The CDR3 consists of 16 residues. Here the CDR3 reads CASRPGQGIETGELFF. The CDR3 DNA reads as TGTGCCAGCAGACCGGGACAGGGAATTGAAACCGGGGAGCTGTTTTTT.

In its sample, this clone was seen once. This chain uses TRBV6-1 with TRBJ1-5; 7 bases are shared with TRBD1. The V gene's germline CDR1 is MNHNS and CDR2 SASEGT. The CDR3 runs 17 residues. Trimming at V came to 0 bases and at J to 4 bases, leaving 9 bases not matched to a gene. CDR3 loop: CASSEAVGRGSNQPQHF. Written as DNA, the CDR3 is TGTGCCAGCAGTGAAGCGGTCGGCAGGGGGTCTAATCAGCCCCAGCATTTT.

The chain links TRBV2 to TRBJ2-1; TRBD2 aligns across 12 bases. Germline trimming cut 4 bases from V and 9 bases from J; bases unmatched to any gene: 13. CDR3 length equals 17 residues. Looked up from germline, CDR1 is SNHLY and CDR2 is FYNNEI. CDR3 coding DNA: TGTGCCAGCAGTGGTTTTCTAGCGGGAGGGCGGAGCCCTGAGCAGTTCTTC. Its protein product is CASSGFLAGGRSPEQFF.

V and J are TRBV10-3 and TRBJ2-6; D perhaps matches TRBD1 (5 bases). This CDR3 contains 18 residues. V was pared by 3 bases and J by 0 bases, with 15 bases between. Germline loops: CDR1 ENHRY, CDR2 SYGVKD. CDR3 sequence (DNA): TGTGCCATCAGTGAAAGGGATAGGGGAAGCTCTGGGGCCAACGTCCTGACTTTC. Its protein product is CAISERDRGSSGANVLTF.

The chain couples TRBV5-4 to TRBJ2-4, with 7 bases that match TRBD2. This CDR3 comprises 18 residues. The V and J ends lost 2 bases and 6 bases, in that order; junction bases with no gene match: 17. Germline CDR1 SGHNT, CDR2 YYREEE (reference sequence). The CDR3 DNA is TGTGCCAGCAGCTTTTACCACAGCGGGACGGAAAGGGGAAACATTCAGTACTTC. It translates to CASSFYHSGTERGNIQYF.

CDR3 in DNA: TGTGCCAGCAGCTTAGGGGAGGAGCACTATGGCTACACCTTC. Protein sequence: CASSLGEEHYGYTF. The V call is TRBV7-2, the J call TRBJ1-2; D unclear. The germline CDR1 and CDR2 sequences are SGHTA and FQGNSA. V lost 1 base and J lost 3, with 9 bases in between. The CDR3 covers 14 residues.

The chain carries TRBV28 and TRBJ2-1, with 9 positions matching TRBD2. Germline V gene lookup returns CDR1 MDHEN and CDR2 SYDVKM. CDR3 size: 17 residues. V lost 3 bases to trimming and J lost 1 base; unmatched junction nucleotides: 7. Here the CDR3 DNA reads TGTGCCAGCAGTTTTCCGCGACTAGCGGATTCCTACAATGAGCAGTTCTTC. Residues: CASSFPRLADSYNEQFF.

The chain uses TRBV29-1 and TRBJ1-2, with a weak D call TRBD1 (6 bases). V was trimmed by 7 bases and J by 6 bases, leaving 15 bases between them. The germline CDR1 and CDR2 sequences are SQVTM and ANQGSEA. The CDR3 is 12 residues long. CDR3 sequence reads: CSAEVGGHGYTF. DNA for the CDR3: TGCAGCGCTGAGGTCGGGGGGCATGGCTACACCTTC.

The chain employs TRBV3-1 (or the pseudogene TRBV3-2) and TRBJ2-7, with 8 bases matching TRBD1. Germline lookup yields CDR1 LGHDT and CDR2 YNNKEL (reference sequence). This CDR3 spans 14 amino acids. Unmatched junction bases numbered 10, after V lost 0 bases and J lost 12 bases. CDR3 in amino acids: CASSQDLAGGPGYF. DNA for the CDR3: TGTGCCAGCAGCCAAGATCTGGCAGGGGGCCCCGGGTACTTC.

This chain uses TRBV20-1 with TRBJ2-3; TRBD2 aligns across 9 bases. Germline trimming cut 3 bases from V and 2 bases from J; bases unmatched to any gene: 6. The germline gives CDR1 DFQATT, CDR2 SNEGSKA (reference sequence). The CDR3 length is 15 residues. DNA for the CDR3: TGCAGTGCTAGTGTGGCGGGAGGGAACACAGATACGCAGTATTTT. This translates into CSASVAGGNTDTQYF.

This chain links TRBV28 with TRBJ2-7; 8 bases agree with TRBD1. V lost 3 bases, J lost 3 bases, and 7 bases stayed unmatched. The length of the CDR3 is 15 residues. Looked up from germline, CDR1 is MDHEN and CDR2 is SYDVKM. CDR3 amino acids: CASSFQDRVHYEQYF. CDR3 DNA sequence: TGTGCCAGCAGTTTCCAGGACAGGGTTCACTACGAGCAGTACTTC.

The chain links TRBV18 to TRBJ2-5, with 9 bases lining up with TRBD2. With V trimmed by 0 bases and J by 5 bases, 10 bases remained unmatched. This CDR3 region has 17 residues. Germline V gene data show CDR1 as KGHSH and CDR2 as LQKENI. Here the CDR3 DNA reads TGTGCCAGCTCACCACCGGTTGAGCTAGCGGGATTTGAGACCCAGTACTTC. Amino acid sequence: CASSPPVELAGFETQYF. The entire variable domain, with the rest obtained from reference TRBV18 and TRBJ2-5, is as follows: NAGVMQNPRHLVRRRGQEARLRCSPMKGHSHVYWYRQLPEEGLKFMVYLQKENIIDESGMPKERFSAEFPKEGPSILRIQQVVRGDSAAYFCASSPPVELAGFETQYFGPGTRLLVL.

V gene TRBV6-4 combines with J gene TRBJ2-1; D gene uncertain. Looked up from germline, CDR1 is MRHNA and CDR2 is SNTAGT. Trimming pared 6 bases from V and 10 bases from J, leaving 19 bases between. The CDR3 has 14 amino acids. Here the CDR3 reads CASRGRGPSEEQFF. CDR3 in DNA: TGTGCCAGCAGGGGCCGTGGCCCTTCAGAGGAGCAGTTCTTC.

The V and J genes are TRBV4-1 and TRBJ1-3; the match to TRBD1 covers 12 bases. The CDR3 runs 18 residues. With 4 bases clipped from V and 0 bases from J, the junction kept 7 bases outside the gene matches. CDR1 and CDR2 (germline): MGHRA, YSYEKL. The CDR3 bases are TGCGCCAGCAGCCCCGGGACAGGGGGCGCAGGCTCTGGAAACACCATATATTTT. It translates to CASSPGTGGAGSGNTIYF.

The rearrangement joins TRBV29-1 to TRBJ2-1, with 8 bases matching TRBD2. CDR1 is SQVTM and CDR2 is ANQGSEA in the germline V gene. CDR3 size: 16 residues. J gave up 1 base and V 7 bases, and 12 bases lay outside the gene matches. The CDR3 sequence: CSAMAERGWSYNEQFF. In DNA, the CDR3 is TGCAGCGCTATGGCGGAGCGGGGGTGGTCCTACAATGAGCAGTTCTTC.

The chain links TRBV30 to TRBJ2-3, with 9 bases aligning to TRBD1. The V gene end was trimmed by 2 bases and the J gene end by 4 bases; junction bases not matched to a gene: 4. CDR3 length: 14 residues. CDR1 GTSNPN and CDR2 SVGIG come from the germline V gene (reference sequence). The CDR3 DNA sequence: TGTGCCTGGAGTCTGGGACAGGGACCAGATACGCAGTATTTT. It yields the protein CAWSLGQGPDTQYF.

This clone was seen just once. V is TRBV27 and J is TRBJ1-2, with 8 bases fitting TRBD1. Germline assignment: CDR1 MNHEY and CDR2 SMNVEV (reference sequence). The V and J ends lost 2 bases and 3 bases, in that order; junction bases with no gene match: 5. The CDR3 has 15 amino acids. In DNA, the CDR3 is TGTGCCAGCAGTTTAGACAGGACAGGGTACTATGGCTACACCTTC. This translates into CASSLDRTGYYGYTF.

Of note for this clone: An end of the junction differs from the germline gene, which may be a read error. This chain uses TRBV7-2 with TRBJ2-7; TRBD2 matches 10 bases. CDR1 and CDR2 from the germline V gene are SGHTA and FQGNSA. The CDR3 has 15 amino acids. The CDR3 sequence: CASSFRFLAGAPRDF. CDR3 sequence (DNA): TGTGCCAGCAGCTTTCGATTCCTAGCGGGGGCGCCTAGGGACTTC.

The chain recombines TRBV11-2 with TRBJ2-3; D is undetermined. CDR1 is SGHAT, CDR2 FQNNGV, per germline. V lost 4 bases and J 6 bases, leaving 8 bases between the germline ends. This CDR3 region has 12 residues. In DNA form, the CDR3 reads TGTGCCAGCAGCTACTGGGCCGATACGCAGTATTTT. Translated: CASSYWADTQYF. Combining the CDR3 with reference TRBV11-2 and TRBJ2-3 gives the whole variable domain EAGVAQSPRYKIIEKRQSVAFWCNPISGHATLYWYQQILGQGPKLLIQFQNNGVVDDSQLPKDRFSAERLKGVDSTLKIQPAKLEDSAVYLCASSYWADTQYFGPGTRLTVL.

The table lists this clone with a count of one. The rearrangement joins TRBV7-6 to TRBJ2-1; D is possibly TRBD1 (6 bases). CDR3 length equals 15 residues. CDR1 and CDR2 (germline): SGHVS, FNYEAQ. V gave up 5 bases and J gave up 4 bases, with 15 bases separating them. CDR3 sequence: CASSTWGRGYNEQFF. The CDR3 DNA reads as TGTGCCAGCAGCACATGGGGCAGGGGTTACAATGAGCAGTTCTTC.

The CDR3 DNA reads TGTGCCAGCAGTCACTACACCGATGAGCAGTTCTTC. This codes for CASSHYTDEQFF. This chain uses TRBV6-2 or TRBV6-3 with TRBJ2-1; D unresolved. CDR3 length equals 12 residues. The germline V gene has CDR1 MNHEY and CDR2 SVGEGT. The V gene lost 5 bases and the J gene lost 8 bases, with 10 bases spanning the gap.

This sequence joins TRBV6-1 and TRBJ2-7; D call uncertain. Trimming removed 2 bases at V and 2 bases at J, with 10 bases between. CDR1 is MNHNS, CDR2 SASEGT, per germline. This CDR3 is built from 14 residues. The CDR3 is CASSESLGPYEQYF. CDR3 nucleotides: TGTGCCAGCAGTGAAAGTCTAGGTCCCTACGAGCAGTACTTC.

This clone was picked up one time. The chain recombines TRBV27 with TRBJ2-1; 9 bases align to TRBD1. Germline values: CDR1 MNHEY, CDR2 SMNVEV (reference sequence). The V segment lost 6 bases and the J segment 7 bases; nucleotides outside the gene matches: 7. This CDR3 is built from 14 residues. The CDR3, as DNA: TGTGCCAGCAGCCCCGGGACAGGGAGGAATGAGCAGTTCTTC. Amino acid sequence: CASSPGTGRNEQFF.

Only one count was recorded for this clone. V and J are TRBV28 and TRBJ1-5, with 8 bases identical to TRBD1. CDR3 length equals 15 residues. The V gene's germline CDR1 is MDHEN and CDR2 SYDVKM. V was clipped by 4 bases and J by 2 bases; unmatched bases: 4. CDR3 sequence reads: CASSYAGGGNQPQHF. The DNA of the CDR3 is TGTGCCAGCAGTTACGCAGGGGGCGGCAATCAGCCCCAGCATTTT.

The V gene is TRBV6-5, the J gene TRBJ2-3, with D uncertain. This CDR3 is built from 13 residues. V dropped 7 bases and J dropped 4 bases, with 12 bases sitting between them. Germline lookup yields CDR1 MNHEY and CDR2 SVGAGI. In DNA form, the CDR3 reads TGTGCCAGCAACCCGGGTCTGGCAGATACGCAGTATTTT. It codes for CASNPGLADTQYF.

V gene TRBV30 combines with J gene TRBJ2-1; D might be TRBD2 (6 bases). V gave up 3 bases and J gave up 10 bases, with 13 bases separating them. Germline CDR1 is GTSNPN and CDR2 is SVGIG (reference sequence). The CDR3 extends over 12 amino acids. Written as DNA, the CDR3 is TGTGCCTGGAGGGCCGGGGGACGCGAGCAGTTCTTC. Translated: CAWRAGGREQFF.